These T cell receptor beta chains were read from a single sample in a study of T cells after posttransplantation cyclophosphamide. TCRdb keeps only in-frame clones here, not all; method: immunoSEQ multiplex PCR. The repertoire includes approximately 2,000 clones, around 94% of them detected once, and over 1.2% sits in the top ten. The specimen was naive CD8+ T cells sorted from PBMCs. These receptors were collected from a woman in her fifties or sixties in good health, CMV-negative, and a related stem cell transplant donor. Each CDR3 is given with its conserved first and last residue. The listing skips clone size in some rows; elsewhere it reads once, few, many or a size class.

v_call	j_call	clone_size	cdr3_aa
TRBV7-2	TRBJ2-7	NA	CASSLVGGGIWAEQYF
TRBV9	TRBJ1-1	NA	CASSAGQGGYTEAFF
TRBV10-2	TRBJ2-3	NA	CASSLPAGPSTDTQYF
TRBV27	TRBJ1-1	NA	CASGSGTFEPEAFF
TRBV9	TRBJ1-5	NA	CASSTSGVGPQHF
TRBV6-5	TRBJ1-1	NA	CATNQGHLNTEAFF
TRBV7-8	TRBJ1-1	NA	CASSLYSNTEAFF
TRBV27	TRBJ2-3	NA	CASSLLRGSSDTQYF
TRBV4-1	TRBJ1-5	NA	CASSQEETGHQPQHF
TRBV19	TRBJ1-2	NA	CASSIAPTDSDGYTF
TRBV27	TRBJ2-7	NA	CASSQRTGAYEQYF
TRBV4-3	TRBJ2-1	NA	CASSPEGLASYNEQFF
TRBV6-5	TRBJ1-2	NA	CASRGAPIFGYTF
TRBV6-6	TRBJ2-5	NA	CASSQTEYQETQYF
TRBV7-8	TRBJ2-7	NA	CASSLATPDSYEQYF
TRBV9	TRBJ2-7	NA	CASSPRDRVYEQYF
TRBV27	TRBJ2-1	NA	CASSLLAGVSNEQFF
TRBV9	TRBJ1-2	NA	CASSEQGYLSYTF
TRBV7-2	TRBJ2-2	NA	CASSSNRVGTGELFF
TRBV27	TRBJ1-5	once	CASSLQGANQPQHF
TRBV28	TRBJ2-7	NA	CASSLLQGAYEQYF
TRBV7-9	TRBJ1-3	NA	CASTPRSLDSGNTIYF
TRBV11-2	TRBJ1-6	NA	CASSLRNRDWRGPFLHF
TRBV6-5	TRBJ1-2	NA	CASRAGSYGYTF
TRBV5-6	TRBJ2-1	NA	CASSWEGTGIYNEQFF
TRBV25-1	TRBJ2-7	NA	CATNRGLYEQYF
TRBV5-1	TRBJ2-7	NA	CACRDRGYEQYF
TRBV6-5	TRBJ1-2	NA	CASTSGYAYGYTF
TRBV11-2	TRBJ2-1	NA	CASSSYRTGGSYNEQFF
TRBV28	TRBJ2-7	NA	CASSPWTGGVPYEQYF
TRBV4-3	TRBJ2-2	NA	CASARDRANTGELFF
TRBV7-2	TRBJ2-7	NA	CASSAGSYEQYF
TRBV2	TRBJ2-4	NA	CASGDSLSYF
TRBV4-1	TRBJ2-3	NA	CASSQFSASTDTQYF
TRBV6-6	TRBJ2-4	NA	CASSLAELNIQYF
TRBV19	TRBJ2-3	once	CASRKGATDTQYF
TRBV27	TRBJ2-1	NA	CASSLLTGGDEQFF
TRBV7-3	TRBJ2-1	NA	CASSTSGTSGGDLNGEQFF
TRBV19	TRBJ2-6	NA	CASSTGANVLTF
TRBV27	TRBJ1-2	NA	CASSLSAGGGYTF
TRBV4-1	TRBJ2-3	NA	CASSDAGGTTDTQYF
TRBV11-2	TRBJ2-1	NA	CASSSLSGGLLYNEQFF
TRBV19	TRBJ1-5	NA	CASSAPSQGGHQPQHF
TRBV30	TRBJ2-4	NA	CASPRRGVAKNIQYF
TRBV6-5	TRBJ1-4	NA	CASSYERGGNEKLFF
TRBV30	TRBJ2-7	NA	CAWDRRGYEQYF
TRBV6-5	TRBJ1-2	NA	CASSPRAGKGYGYTF
TRBV19	TRBJ2-5	NA	CASSITGGLQETQYF
TRBV6-6	TRBJ2-5	NA	CASSGGAFQETQYF